A single sample gave rise to the 19 T cell receptor beta chains below, sequenced in a study of T cells in Graves' hyperthyroidism and ophthalmopathy. Authors of the study amplified TCR beta CDR3 regions from RNA transcripts. Carried out on the TCR CDR3, a first-round RT-PCR used the HTBI primer set. In TCRdb, the multiplex PCR reads were re-called with MiXCR into one record per CDR3 protein. The sample has about 610,000 distinct CDR3 sequences, 46% seen once. The specimen was peripheral blood or thyroid tissue (not recorded which). These receptors all come from a woman under 30 with Graves' hyperthyroidism.

Ten or more counts support this clonotype. The V call is TRBV4-3, the J call TRBJ2-7; D is perhaps TRBD1 (5 bases). V gave up 0 bases and J gave up 1 base, with 16 bases separating them. The CDR3 has 17 amino acids. The V gene's germline CDR1 is LGHNA and CDR2 YSLEER. The CDR3 nucleotides are TGCGCCAGCAGCCAAGATCGTTGGCAGGGCGAATCCTACGAGCAGTACTTC. This gives the protein CASSQDRWQGESYEQYF.

The rearrangement joins TRBV29-1 to TRBJ1-5; D not resolved. V lost 8 bases, J lost 10 bases, and 12 bases lay in between. Per the germline V gene, CDR1 is SQVTM and CDR2 is ANQGSEA. This CDR3 is 10 amino acids long. The CDR3 nucleotides are TGCAGCCAAGATACGGGTCCCCAGCATTTT. Amino acids: CSQDTGPQHF.

This chain joins TRBV24-1 and TRBJ2-1, with TRBD2 identical over 9 bases. The junction had 10 bases not matched to a gene; V was cut back by 6 bases and J by 8 bases. The CDR3 covers 15 residues. The germline V gene has CDR1 KGHDR and CDR2 SFDVKD. The CDR3 sequence: CATSIFSGRSDEQFF. The CDR3 nucleotides read TGTGCCACCAGTATATTTAGCGGGAGAAGCGATGAGCAGTTCTTC.

This clonotype was observed a handful of times. The J gene is TRBJ2-7, the V gene TRBV30, with 7 bases lining up with TRBD2. Trimming cost V 0 bases and J 3 bases; bases outside gene matches: 5. This CDR3 is built from 14 residues. Germline V gives CDR1 GTSNPN, CDR2 SVGIG (reference sequence). The CDR3 DNA reads as TGTGCCTGGAGTGTACTAGGACTAGTCTACGAGCAGTACTTC. Its protein product is CAWSVLGLVYEQYF.

This chain links TRBV5-5 with TRBJ2-2; D ambiguous. Per the germline V gene, CDR1 is SGHKS and CDR2 is YYEKEE (reference sequence). Trimming took off 2 bases at V and 6 bases at J, with 11 bases between the two ends. The CDR3 extends over 14 amino acids. CDR3 nucleotide sequence: TGTGCCAGCAGCTTCGGTTTCACGGCCGGGGAGCTGTTTTTT. This codes for CASSFGFTAGELFF.

The sample holds many counts of this clonotype. An end of the junction does not agree with germline; a read error may underlie this. The chain carries TRBV20-1 and TRBJ1-6, with a tentative D call TRBD1 (6 bases). The CDR3 covers 15 residues. Germline V gene data show CDR1 as DFQATT and CDR2 as SNEGSKA (reference sequence). CDR3 bases: TGCAGTGCTCGAGAGGGGGGCTCCTATAATTCACCCCTCCACTTT. Encoded protein: CSAREGGSYNSPLHF.

This clonotype has ten or more counts. The V gene is TRBV7-2, the J gene TRBJ1-2, with D unclear. The V gene's germline CDR1 is SGHTA and CDR2 FQGNSA. V shed 1 base and J shed 2 bases, with 5 bases lying between them. This CDR3 comprises 13 residues. CDR3 in amino acids: CASSLVGNYGYTF. As DNA, the CDR3 is TGTGCCAGCAGCTTAGTAGGCAACTATGGCTACACCTTC.

This rearrangement joins TRBV15 to TRBJ1-6, with D possibly TRBD1 on 6 matching bases. Germline V gene data show CDR1 as LNHNV and CDR2 as YYDKDF (reference sequence). Trimming removed 5 bases at V and 7 bases at J, with 18 bases between. CDR3 size: 16 residues. In nucleotides, the CDR3 is TGTGCCACCAGCTTCCGAGCGGGCACAGGGAATTCACCCCTCCACTTT. This encodes CATSFRAGTGNSPLHF.

The chain carries TRBV2 and TRBJ2-5; TRBD1 agrees at 8 bases. Germline lookup yields CDR1 SNHLY and CDR2 FYNNEI. After removal of 6 bases from V and 4 bases from J, the junction contained 4 bases not matched to a gene. This CDR3 has 13 amino acids. The CDR3 loop reads CASSKTGGETQYF. The CDR3 coding sequence is TGTGCCAGCAGCAAAACAGGGGGAGAGACCCAGTACTTC.

V gene TRBV10-3 combines with J gene TRBJ2-1, with 8 bases that match TRBD2. CDR3 length equals 14 residues. Germline trimming cut 6 bases from V and 6 bases from J; bases unmatched to any gene: 7. Germline loops: CDR1 ENHRY, CDR2 SYGVKD. The CDR3 DNA sequence: TGTGCCATCAGCGATCGCGGGAGGACCAATGAGCAGTTCTTC. Protein: CAISDRGRTNEQFF.

This clonotype was found many times. The chain employs TRBV7-9 and TRBJ2-7; the D is unclear. This CDR3 spans 13 amino acids. Germline V gives CDR1 SEHNR, CDR2 FQNEAQ (reference sequence). Trimming removed 5 bases at V and 4 bases at J, with 12 bases between. As DNA, the CDR3 is TGTGCCAGCAGCCGTCGGCCTACATACGAGCAGTACTTC. It yields the protein CASSRRPTYEQYF.

This clonotype was counted at least ten times. The CDR3 here is CASSSTGGAEQYF. In nucleotides, the CDR3 is TGTGCCAGCAGTTCGACAGGGGGCGCCGAGCAGTACTTC. The gene calls are TRBV6-5 and TRBJ2-7; 10 bases are a match to TRBD1. V was pared by 4 bases and J by 6 bases, with 3 bases of the junction left unmatched. The CDR3 is 13 residues long. Germline V gene data show CDR1 as MNHEY and CDR2 as SVGAGI.

This chain connects TRBV20-1 to TRBJ2-5, with 13 bases matching TRBD2. The CDR3 runs 17 residues. V shed 5 bases, J shed 4 bases, and the junction held 13 bases outside the gene matches. The germline V gene encodes CDR1 DFQATT and CDR2 SNEGSKA (reference sequence). The CDR3 loop is CSASTSGRPGFVETQYF. CDR3 in DNA: TGCAGTGCTTCGACTAGCGGGAGGCCAGGCTTTGTAGAGACCCAGTACTTC.

The chain carries TRBV2 and TRBJ2-6; TRBD1 matches at 9 bases. The CDR3 spans 17 residues. Germline CDR1 and CDR2: SNHLY and FYNNEI. The J segment lost 0 bases and the V segment lost 8 bases, leaving 8 bases of the junction unmatched. CDR3 coding DNA: TGTGCCAGCTTGTCCGGGACAGGGCGCTCTGGGGCCAACGTCCTGACTTTC. Protein product: CASLSGTGRSGANVLTF.

This clonotype was recorded at least ten times. This rearrangement joins TRBV29-1 to TRBJ1-2; 7 positions match TRBD1. V lost 5 bases to trimming and J lost 1 base; unmatched junction nucleotides: 4. CDR1 is SQVTM and CDR2 is ANQGSEA in the germline V gene. The CDR3 covers 13 residues. The CDR3 loop reads CSVKQGFNYGYTF. As DNA, the CDR3 is TGCAGCGTTAAACAGGGGTTTAACTATGGCTACACCTTC.

In the case of this clonotype: The CDR3 end shows no conserved phenylalanine or tryptophan, and so a read error is likely. Because the CDR3's place on the DNA is in doubt, the DNA is left out and the CDR3 is given as listed by TCRdb. The chain couples TRBV7-2 to TRBJ2-7. The germline V gene has CDR1 SGHTA and CDR2 FQGNSA. The CDR3 numbers 8 amino acids, ends counted. The CDR3 sequence: CASSRSSL.

This sequence joins TRBV4-2 and TRBJ2-7; possibly TRBD1 for D (6 bases). The CDR3 length is 15 residues. V was pared by 0 bases and J by 7 bases, with 16 bases between. Germline CDR1 reads LGHNA; CDR2 reads YNFKEQ. CDR3 sequence reads: CASSQEVKGENEQYF. CDR3 in DNA: TGTGCCAGCAGCCAAGAAGTAAAGGGGGAGAATGAGCAGTACTTC.

V gene TRBV29-1 combines with J gene TRBJ2-7, with unresolved D. The ends were cut back, 3 bases at V and 3 bases at J, with 12 bases in the middle. The CDR3 loop spans 13 amino acids. The germline V gene has CDR1 SQVTM and CDR2 ANQGSEA. This CDR3 reads CSVDQVGFYEQYF. CDR3 nucleotides: TGCAGCGTTGACCAGGTGGGATTCTACGAGCAGTACTTC.

This clonotype was seen only a few times. This chain uses TRBV2 with TRBJ2-7; D gene unclear. The last part of the DNA fits TRBJ2-1 better; the J call may be wrong. Per the germline V gene, CDR1 is SNHLY and CDR2 is FYNNEI. CDR3 length equals 13 residues. The CDR3 nucleotides read TGTGCCAGCAGTGAATTGGCCTACAATGAGCAGTTCTTC. It codes for CASSELAYNEQFF.